This entry features one T cell receptor beta chain sequence. The antigen remains unidentified. This entry comes from a study of graft-versus-host responses after intestinal transplantation. The repertoire was sequenced with immunoSEQ multiplex PCR; TCRdb's copy has only in-frame clones and lacks some. The repertoire holds tens of thousands of clones, with roughly 89% as singletons. Germline V gene lookup returns CDR1 MNHNY and CDR2 SVGAGI (reference sequence). V was clipped by 0 bases and J by 2 bases; unmatched bases: 1. The CDR3 totals 15 residues. The sample consisted of unstimulated CD4+ T cells sorted from spleen or lymph node cells, taken before intestinal transplant. This sequence joins TRBV6-6 and TRBJ1-2; TRBD1 matches at 9 bases. This receptor was obtained from a human donor who received an intestinal transplant. The CDR3 sequence is CASSYSQGANYGYTF. CDR3 nucleotides: TGTGCCAGCAGTTACTCACAGGGGGCAAACTATGGCTACACCTTC.